The next 14 T cell receptor beta chains were all read from a single sample in a study of CD8 T cells in Susac syndrome. It was with random hexamers that about 0.45 to 1 ug RNA was reverse transcribed. TCRdb re-analysed the immunoSEQ multiplex PCR reads in MiXCR, keeping a single row per CDR3 protein. In the table there are 140,000 or so distinct CDR3 sequences, around 95% of which are singletons. The sample consisted of CD4+ T cells from PBMCs. These receptors were obtained from a human donor with Susac syndrome.

This clonotype has just a few counts. The chain uses TRBV7-2 and TRBJ2-5, with 8 bases that match TRBD1. Germline V gene lookup returns CDR1 SGHTA and CDR2 FQGNSA. J was trimmed by 2 bases and V by 2 bases; bases with no gene match: 1. There are 14 residues in the CDR3. Here the CDR3 DNA reads TGTGCCAGCAGCTTAAGGACAGGGCAAGAGACCCAGTACTTC. The encoded protein is CASSLRTGQETQYF.

The J gene is TRBJ2-3, the V gene TRBV5-4, with TRBD2 matching 12 bases. Germline lookup yields CDR1 SGHNT and CDR2 YYREEE (reference sequence). The CDR3 is made up of 16 amino acids. V lost 2 bases to trimming and J lost 4 bases; unmatched junction nucleotides: 5. The CDR3: CASSFRLAGVADTQYF. The CDR3 DNA sequence: TGTGCCAGCAGCTTCCGACTAGCGGGAGTGGCAGATACGCAGTATTTT. The full variable domain, rest sourced from reference TRBV5-4 and TRBJ2-3, is ETGVTQSPTHLIKTRGQQVTLRCSSQSGHNTVSWYQQALGQGPQFIFQYYREEENGRGNFPPRFSGLQFPNYSSELNVNALELDDSALYLCASSFRLAGVADTQYFGPGTRLTVL.

The rearrangement joins TRBV7-9 to TRBJ2-1, with D unresolved. Germline values: CDR1 SEHNR, CDR2 FQNEAQ (reference sequence). The V gene lost 0 bases and the J gene lost 13 bases, with 13 bases spanning the gap. This CDR3 contains 13 residues. The CDR3: CASSLAMAMKQFF. The CDR3 DNA is TGTGCCAGCAGCTTAGCGATGGCAATGAAACAGTTCTTC.

The CDR3 DNA reads TGCAGCGTTGTAACGAGCGGGACCTACGAGCAGTACTTC. Its translation is CSVVTSGTYEQYF. The chain combines TRBV29-1 with TRBJ2-7; 7 nucleotides match TRBD2. With V trimmed by 4 bases and J by 2 bases, 5 bases remained unmatched. The CDR3 spans 13 residues. Germline V lookup: CDR1 SQVTM, CDR2 ANQGSEA.

The chain employs TRBV16 and TRBJ2-3, with D maybe TRBD2 (6 bases). Trimming pared 1 base from V and 3 bases from J, leaving 14 bases between. From germline, CDR1 is KGHSY and CDR2 FQNENV. This CDR3 region has 16 residues. CDR3 nucleotide sequence: TGTGCCAGCAGCCAATTTGGGCCAGGGAGGACAGATACGCAGTATTTT. Translation: CASSQFGPGRTDTQYF.

The chain uses TRBV20-1 and TRBJ2-3, with D possibly matching TRBD2 (5 bases). Trimming removed 2 bases from V and 1 base from J, with 13 bases in between. This CDR3 spans 15 amino acids. Germline CDR1 DFQATT, CDR2 SNEGSKA (reference sequence). The CDR3 DNA reads as TGCAGTGCTAGAAAGCCCAAGGGAGGCACAGATACGCAGTATTTT. As protein: CSARKPKGGTDTQYF.

The genes are TRBV5-1 and TRBJ2-3, with D possibly TRBD2 on 8 matching bases. The CDR3 spans 12 residues. The V gene lost 0 bases and the J gene lost 14 bases, with 13 bases spanning the gap. The V gene's germline CDR1 is SGHRS and CDR2 YFSETQ. DNA of the CDR3: TGCGCCAGCAGCTTGGCGGGAGGGGGCCTGTATTTT. This gives the protein CASSLAGGGLYF.

This clonotype has more than one count but fewer than ten. The J gene is TRBJ2-3, the V gene TRBV20-1, with D unresolved. The V gene lost 5 bases and the J gene lost 6 bases, with 9 bases spanning the gap. CDR1 is DFQATT, CDR2 SNEGSKA, per germline (reference sequence). The CDR3 sequence is 11 residues long. The CDR3: CSAGRVDTQYF. CDR3 sequence (DNA): TGCAGTGCTGGTCGGGTGGATACGCAGTATTTT.

The chain links TRBV7-9 to TRBJ1-2; TRBD1 matches 7 bases. With V trimmed by 4 bases and J by 7 bases, 9 bases remained unmatched. The CDR3 totals 14 residues. The germline V gene has CDR1 SEHNR and CDR2 FQNEAQ (reference sequence). CDR3 sequence (DNA): TGTGCCAGCAGCTCCCGACAGGGAAGAGGTGGCTACACCTTC. Translation: CASSSRQGRGGYTF. The variable domain in full, with the rest retrieved from reference TRBV7-9 and TRBJ1-2, is DTGVSQNPRHKITKRGQNVTFRCDPISEHNRLYWYRQTLGQGPEFLTYFQNEAQLEKSRLLSDRFSAERPKGSFSTLEIQRTEQGDSAMYLCASSSRQGRGGYTFGSGTRLTVV.

The chain links TRBV5-4 to TRBJ2-7; 8 nucleotides agree with TRBD2. The CDR3 is 16 amino acids. V was pared by 3 bases and J by 5 bases, with 13 bases of the junction left unmatched. CDR1 and CDR2 (germline): SGHNT, YYREEE (reference sequence). CDR3 DNA: TGTGCCAGCAGCTATGCCCCGGGGACTAGAATCGACGAGCAGTACTTC. Translation gives CASSYAPGTRIDEQYF.

V usage is TRBV29-1 and J usage is TRBJ1-2; D unclear. Germline V gene lookup returns CDR1 SQVTM and CDR2 ANQGSEA. V was clipped by 5 bases and J by 2 bases, with 12 bases between them. CDR3 length equals 13 residues. CDR3 protein: CSVRRTDNYGYTF. Here the CDR3 DNA reads TGCAGCGTTCGAAGGACGGACAACTATGGCTACACCTTC. The entire variable domain, with the rest obtained from reference TRBV29-1 and TRBJ1-2, is as follows: SAVISQKPSRDICQRGTSLTIQCQVDSQVTMMFWYRQQPGQSLTLIATANQGSEATYESGFVIDKFPISRPNLTFSTLTVSNMSPEDSSIYLCSVRRTDNYGYTFGSGTRLTVV.

V is TRBV23-1 and J is TRBJ1-2; D remains ambiguous. TRBV23-1 is annotated as an ORF whose role is uncertain. V was clipped by 8 bases and J by 5 bases, with 12 bases between them. This CDR3 region has 12 residues. CDR3 amino acids: CASPQSSYGYTF. As DNA, the CDR3 is TGCGCCAGCCCGCAGAGTTCTTATGGCTACACCTTC.

This chain connects TRBV29-1 to TRBJ1-1; D is undetermined. This CDR3 is 11 amino acids long. Germline V lookup: CDR1 SQVTM, CDR2 ANQGSEA. V was pared by 6 bases and J by 2 bases, with 7 bases between. The CDR3 here is CSVYSNTEAFF. CDR3 bases: TGCAGCGTGTACTCTAACACTGAAGCTTTCTTT.

This chain uses TRBV5-1 with TRBJ1-1, with D unclear. In germline, CDR1 is SGHRS, CDR2 YFSETQ. The CDR3 totals 15 residues. Trimming took off 0 bases at V and 0 bases at J, with 9 bases between the two ends. CDR3 sequence reads: CASSLDGQMNTEAFF. The CDR3 DNA is TGCGCCAGCAGCTTGGATGGGCAGATGAACACTGAAGCTTTCTTT.